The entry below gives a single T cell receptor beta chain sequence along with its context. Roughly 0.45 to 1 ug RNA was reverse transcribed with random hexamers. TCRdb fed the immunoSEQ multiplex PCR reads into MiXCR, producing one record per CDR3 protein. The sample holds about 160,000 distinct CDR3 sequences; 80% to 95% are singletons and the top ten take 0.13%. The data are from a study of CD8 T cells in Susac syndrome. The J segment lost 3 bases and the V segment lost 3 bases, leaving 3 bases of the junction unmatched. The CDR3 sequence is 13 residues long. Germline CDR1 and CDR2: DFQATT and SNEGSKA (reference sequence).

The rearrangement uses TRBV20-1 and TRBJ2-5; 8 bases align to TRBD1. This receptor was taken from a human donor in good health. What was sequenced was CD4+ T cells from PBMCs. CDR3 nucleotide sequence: TGCAGTGCTAGGCCGGGACAGGAAGAGACCCAGTACTTC. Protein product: CSARPGQEETQYF.